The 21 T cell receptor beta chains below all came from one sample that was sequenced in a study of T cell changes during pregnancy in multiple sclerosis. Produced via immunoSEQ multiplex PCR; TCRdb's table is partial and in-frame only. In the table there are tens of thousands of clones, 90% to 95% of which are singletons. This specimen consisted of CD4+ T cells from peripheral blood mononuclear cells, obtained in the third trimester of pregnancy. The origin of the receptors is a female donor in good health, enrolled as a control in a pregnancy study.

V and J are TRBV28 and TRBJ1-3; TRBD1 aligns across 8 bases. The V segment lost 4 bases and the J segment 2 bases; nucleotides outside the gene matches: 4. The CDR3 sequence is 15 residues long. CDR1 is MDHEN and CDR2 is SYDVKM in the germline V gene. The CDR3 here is CASSWDRRTGNTIYF. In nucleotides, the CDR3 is TGTGCCAGCAGTTGGGACAGGAGGACTGGAAACACCATATATTTT.

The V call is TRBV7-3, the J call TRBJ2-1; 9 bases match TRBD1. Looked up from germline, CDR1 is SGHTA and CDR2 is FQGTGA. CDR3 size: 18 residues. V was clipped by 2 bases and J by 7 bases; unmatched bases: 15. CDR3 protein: CASSLAVGDRGLLNEQFF. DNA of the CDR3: TGTGCCAGCAGCTTAGCAGTGGGAGACAGGGGGTTGTTGAATGAGCAGTTCTTC.

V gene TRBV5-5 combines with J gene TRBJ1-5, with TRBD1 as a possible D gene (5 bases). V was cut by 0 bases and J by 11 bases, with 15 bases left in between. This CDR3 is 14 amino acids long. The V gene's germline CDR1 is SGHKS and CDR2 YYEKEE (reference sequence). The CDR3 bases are TGTGCCAGCAGCTTGGCCGGGGCTGGGGGGACCCAGCATTTT. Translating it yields CASSLAGAGGTQHF.

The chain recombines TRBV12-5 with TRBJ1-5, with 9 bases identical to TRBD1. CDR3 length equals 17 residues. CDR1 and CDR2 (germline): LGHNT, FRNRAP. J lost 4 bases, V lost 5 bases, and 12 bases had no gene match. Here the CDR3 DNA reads TGTGCTAGTGGTCTAATGAGGGACAGGGAGGAGAATCAGCCCCAGCATTTT. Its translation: CASGLMRDREENQPQHF.

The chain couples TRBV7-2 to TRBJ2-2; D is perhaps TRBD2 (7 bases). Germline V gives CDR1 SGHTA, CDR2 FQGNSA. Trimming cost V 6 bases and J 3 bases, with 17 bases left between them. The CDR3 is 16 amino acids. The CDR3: CASSHSGGRDTGELFF. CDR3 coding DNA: TGTGCCAGCAGTCACTCGGGGGGCAGGGACACCGGGGAGCTGTTTTTT.

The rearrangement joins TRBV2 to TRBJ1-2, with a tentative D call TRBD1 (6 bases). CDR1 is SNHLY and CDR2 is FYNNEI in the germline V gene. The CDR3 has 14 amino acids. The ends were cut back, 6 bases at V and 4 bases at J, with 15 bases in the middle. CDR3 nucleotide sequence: TGTGCCAGCAGCCGTTCTGGACAGCTCTATGGCTACACCTTC. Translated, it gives CASSRSGQLYGYTF. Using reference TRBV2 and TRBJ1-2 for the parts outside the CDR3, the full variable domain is EPEVTQTPSHQVTQMGQEVILRCVPISNHLYFYWYRQILGQKVEFLVSFYNNEISEKSEIFDDQFSVERPDGSNFTLKIRSTKLEDSAMYFCASSRSGQLYGYTFGSGTRLTVV.

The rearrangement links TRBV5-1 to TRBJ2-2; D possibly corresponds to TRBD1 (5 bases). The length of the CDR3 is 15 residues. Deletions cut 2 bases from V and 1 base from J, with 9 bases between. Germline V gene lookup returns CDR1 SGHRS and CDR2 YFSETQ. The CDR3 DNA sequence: TGCGCCAGCAGCTTACGGACACAGAACACCGGGGAGCTGTTTTTT. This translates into CASSLRTQNTGELFF.

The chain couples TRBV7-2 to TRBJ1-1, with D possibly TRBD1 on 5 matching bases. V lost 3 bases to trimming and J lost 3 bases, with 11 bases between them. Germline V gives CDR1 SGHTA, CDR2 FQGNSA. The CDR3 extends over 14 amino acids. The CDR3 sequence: CASSFGGRYTEAFF. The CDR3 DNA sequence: TGTGCCAGCAGCTTCGGGGGTAGGTACACTGAAGCTTTCTTT.

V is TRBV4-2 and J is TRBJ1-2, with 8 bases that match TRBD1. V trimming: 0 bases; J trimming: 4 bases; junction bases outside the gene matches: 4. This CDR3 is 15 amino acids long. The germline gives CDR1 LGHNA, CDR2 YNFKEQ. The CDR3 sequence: CASSQEGTGAYGYTF. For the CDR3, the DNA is TGTGCCAGCAGCCAAGAAGGGACAGGAGCCTATGGCTACACCTTC.

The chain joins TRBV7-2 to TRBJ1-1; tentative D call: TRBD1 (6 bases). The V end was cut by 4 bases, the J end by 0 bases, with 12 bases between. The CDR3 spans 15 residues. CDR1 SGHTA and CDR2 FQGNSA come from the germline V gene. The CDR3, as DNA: TGTGCCAGCAGCTACACGAGGACAGTGAACACTGAAGCTTTCTTT. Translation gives CASSYTRTVNTEAFF. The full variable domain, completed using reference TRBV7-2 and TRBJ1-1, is GAGVSQSPSNKVTEKGKDVELRCDPISGHTALYWYRQSLGQGLEFLIYFQGNSAPDKSGLPSDRFSAERTGGSVSTLTIQRTQQEDSAVYLCASSYTRTVNTEAFFGQGTRLTVV.

The CDR3 region has the DNA TGTGCCAGCAGCTTTTCCGTAAACACCATATATTTT. Protein: CASSFSVNTIYF. V is TRBV7-8 and J is TRBJ1-3; D is ambiguous. This CDR3 has 12 residues. The germline V gene has CDR1 SGHVS and CDR2 FQNEAQ. V was cut by 3 bases and J by 6 bases, with 6 bases left in between.

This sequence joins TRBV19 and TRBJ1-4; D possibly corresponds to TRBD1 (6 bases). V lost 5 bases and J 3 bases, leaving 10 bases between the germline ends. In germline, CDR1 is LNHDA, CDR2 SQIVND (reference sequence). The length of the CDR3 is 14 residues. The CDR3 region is CASSRTEANEKLFF. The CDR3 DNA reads TGTGCCAGTAGTCGGACAGAAGCTAATGAAAAACTGTTTTTT.

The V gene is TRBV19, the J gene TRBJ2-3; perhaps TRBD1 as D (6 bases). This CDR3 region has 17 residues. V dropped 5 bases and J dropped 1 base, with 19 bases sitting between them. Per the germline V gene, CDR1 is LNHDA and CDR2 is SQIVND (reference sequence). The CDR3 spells CASSSPGTGPRTDTQYF. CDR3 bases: TGTGCCAGTAGTTCTCCCGGTACAGGGCCTCGCACAGATACGCAGTATTTT.

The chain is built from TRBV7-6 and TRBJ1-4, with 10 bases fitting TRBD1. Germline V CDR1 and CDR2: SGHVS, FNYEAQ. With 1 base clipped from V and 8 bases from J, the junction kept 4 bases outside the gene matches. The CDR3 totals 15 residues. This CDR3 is CASSLGTGGGEKLFF. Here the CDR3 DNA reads TGTGCCAGCAGCTTAGGGACAGGGGGAGGGGAAAAACTGTTTTTT.

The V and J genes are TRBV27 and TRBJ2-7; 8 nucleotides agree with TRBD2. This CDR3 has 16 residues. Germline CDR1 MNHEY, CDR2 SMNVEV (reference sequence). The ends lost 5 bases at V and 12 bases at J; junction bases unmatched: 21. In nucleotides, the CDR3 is TGTGCCAGCAGTACCCTCCCGGGACTAGTAGGTGGGGAGGTGTACTTC. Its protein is CASSTLPGLVGGEVYF.

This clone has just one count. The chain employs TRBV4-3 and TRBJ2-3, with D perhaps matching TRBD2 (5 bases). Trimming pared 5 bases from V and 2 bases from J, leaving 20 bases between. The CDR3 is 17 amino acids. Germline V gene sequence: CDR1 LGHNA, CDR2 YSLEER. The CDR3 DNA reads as TGCGCCAGCAGCGTATTTCGAGGGCTAGAAACCACAGATACGCAGTATTTT. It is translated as CASSVFRGLETTDTQYF.

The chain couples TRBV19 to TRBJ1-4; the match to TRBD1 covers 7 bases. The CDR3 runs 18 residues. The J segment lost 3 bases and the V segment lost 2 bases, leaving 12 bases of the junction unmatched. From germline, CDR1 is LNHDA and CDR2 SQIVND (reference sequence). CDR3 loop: CASSINRQGSSANEKLFF. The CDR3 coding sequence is TGTGCCAGTAGTATAAATAGACAGGGAAGTTCGGCTAATGAAAAACTGTTTTTT.

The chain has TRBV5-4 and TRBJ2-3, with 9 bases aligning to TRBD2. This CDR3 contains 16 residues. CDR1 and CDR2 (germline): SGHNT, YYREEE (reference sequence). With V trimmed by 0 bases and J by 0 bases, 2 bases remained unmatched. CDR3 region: CASSLALAGSTDTQYF. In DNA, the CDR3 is TGTGCCAGCAGCTTGGCCCTAGCGGGGAGCACAGATACGCAGTATTTT.

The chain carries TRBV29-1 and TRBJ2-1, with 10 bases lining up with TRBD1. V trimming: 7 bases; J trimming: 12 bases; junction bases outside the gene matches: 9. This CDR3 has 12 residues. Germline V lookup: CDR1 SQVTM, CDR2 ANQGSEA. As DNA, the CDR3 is TGCAGCGGGGGACAGGGGCTCGGATGGCAGTTCTTC. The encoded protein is CSGGQGLGWQFF.

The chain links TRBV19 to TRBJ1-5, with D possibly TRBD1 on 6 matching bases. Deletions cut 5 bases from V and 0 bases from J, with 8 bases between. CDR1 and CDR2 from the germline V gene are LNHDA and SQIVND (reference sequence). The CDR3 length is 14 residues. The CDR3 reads CASSSQGSNQPQHF. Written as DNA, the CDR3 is TGTGCCAGTAGTTCACAGGGTAGCAATCAGCCCCAGCATTTT. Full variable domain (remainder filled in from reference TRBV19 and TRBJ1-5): DGGITQSPKYLFRKEGQNVTLSCEQNLNHDAMYWYRQDPGQGLRLIYYSQIVNDFQKGDIAEGYSVSREKKESFPLTVTSAQKNPTAFYLCASSSQGSNQPQHFGDGTRLSIL.

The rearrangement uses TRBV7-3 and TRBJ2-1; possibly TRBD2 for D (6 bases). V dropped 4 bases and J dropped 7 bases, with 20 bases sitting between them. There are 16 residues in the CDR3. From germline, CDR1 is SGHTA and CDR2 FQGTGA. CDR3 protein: CASSSSRTTGLNEQFF. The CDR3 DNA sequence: TGTGCCAGCAGCTCCTCGCGGACTACGGGGTTGAATGAGCAGTTCTTC.